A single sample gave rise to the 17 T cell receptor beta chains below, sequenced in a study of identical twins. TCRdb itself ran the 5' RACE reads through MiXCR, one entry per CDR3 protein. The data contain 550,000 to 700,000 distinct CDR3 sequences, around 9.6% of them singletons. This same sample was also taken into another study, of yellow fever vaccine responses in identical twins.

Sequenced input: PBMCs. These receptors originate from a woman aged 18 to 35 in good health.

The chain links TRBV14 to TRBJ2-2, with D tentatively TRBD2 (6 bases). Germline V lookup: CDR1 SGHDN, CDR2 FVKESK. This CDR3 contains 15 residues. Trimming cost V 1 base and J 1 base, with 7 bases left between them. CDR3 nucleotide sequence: TGTGCCAGCAGCCAAGTGGGAGGGAACACCGGGGAGCTGTTTTTT. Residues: CASSQVGGNTGELFF.

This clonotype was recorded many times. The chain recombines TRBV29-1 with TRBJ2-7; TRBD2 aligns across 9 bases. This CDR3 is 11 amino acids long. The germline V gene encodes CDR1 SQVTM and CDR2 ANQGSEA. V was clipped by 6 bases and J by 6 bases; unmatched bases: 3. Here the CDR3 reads CSVWTSAEQYF. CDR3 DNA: TGCAGCGTCTGGACTAGCGCCGAGCAGTACTTC.

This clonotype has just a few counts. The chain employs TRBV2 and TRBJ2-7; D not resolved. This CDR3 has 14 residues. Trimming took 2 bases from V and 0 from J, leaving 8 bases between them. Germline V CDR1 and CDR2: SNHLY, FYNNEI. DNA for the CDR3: TGTGCCAGCAGTGAACGGCCAGGCTCCTACGAGCAGTACTTC. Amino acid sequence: CASSERPGSYEQYF.

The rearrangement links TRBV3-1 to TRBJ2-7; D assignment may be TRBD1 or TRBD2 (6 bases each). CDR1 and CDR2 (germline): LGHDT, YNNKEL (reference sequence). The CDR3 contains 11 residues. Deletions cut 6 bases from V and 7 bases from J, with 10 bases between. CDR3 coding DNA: TGTGCCAGCAGGCGGGACAAGGAGCAGTACTTC. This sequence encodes CASRRDKEQYF.

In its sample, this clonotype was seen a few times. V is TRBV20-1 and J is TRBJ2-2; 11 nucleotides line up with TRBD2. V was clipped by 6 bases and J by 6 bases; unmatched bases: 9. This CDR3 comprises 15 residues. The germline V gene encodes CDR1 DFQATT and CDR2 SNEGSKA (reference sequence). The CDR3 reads CSARTSGSSAGELFF. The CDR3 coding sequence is TGCAGTGCGAGAACTAGCGGGAGTAGCGCCGGGGAGCTGTTTTTT.

The CDR3 nucleotides read TGTGCCAGCAGCTATACTAGCGGCTCCCCTACAGTCGGGCAGTTCTTC. As protein: CASSYTSGSPTVGQFF. This chain connects TRBV7-2 to TRBJ2-1, with TRBD2 matching over 8 bases. V lost 4 bases to trimming and J lost 12 bases; unmatched junction nucleotides: 17. This CDR3 comprises 16 residues. Per the germline V gene, CDR1 is SGHTA and CDR2 is FQGNSA.

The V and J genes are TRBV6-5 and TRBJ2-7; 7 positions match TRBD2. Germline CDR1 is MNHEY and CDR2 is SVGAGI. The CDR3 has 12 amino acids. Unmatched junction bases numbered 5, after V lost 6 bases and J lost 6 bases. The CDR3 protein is CASRETSSEQYF. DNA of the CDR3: TGTGCCAGCAGGGAGACTAGCAGCGAGCAGTACTTC.

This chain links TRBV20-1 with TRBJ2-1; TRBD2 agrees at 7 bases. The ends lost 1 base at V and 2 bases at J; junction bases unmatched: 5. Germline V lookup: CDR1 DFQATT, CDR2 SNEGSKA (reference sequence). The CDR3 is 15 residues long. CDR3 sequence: CSARAPAGAYNEQFF. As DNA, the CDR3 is TGCAGTGCTAGAGCCCCGGCGGGAGCCTACAATGAGCAGTTCTTC.

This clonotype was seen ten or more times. The CDR3 nucleotides are TGCAGCGTCCAGGACCCCGGGACAGGAAGCTATGGCTACACCTTC. Translation: CSVQDPGTGSYGYTF. The chain links TRBV29-1 to TRBJ1-2; 8 bases agree with TRBD1. Per germline, CDR1 SQVTM and CDR2 ANQGSEA. V lost 6 bases and J lost 4; bases outside the gene matches: 13. There are 15 residues in the CDR3.

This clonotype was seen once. Written as DNA, the CDR3 is TGTGCCAGCAGCCAAGAAGGCGGGAGGCTTACTAGCACAGATACGCAGTATTTT. Its protein is CASSQEGGRLTSTDTQYF. The chain uses TRBV4-2 and TRBJ2-3; 8 positions agree with TRBD2. CDR3 size: 18 residues. V was clipped by 0 bases and J by 0 bases; unmatched bases: 8. Germline assignment: CDR1 LGHNA and CDR2 YNFKEQ.

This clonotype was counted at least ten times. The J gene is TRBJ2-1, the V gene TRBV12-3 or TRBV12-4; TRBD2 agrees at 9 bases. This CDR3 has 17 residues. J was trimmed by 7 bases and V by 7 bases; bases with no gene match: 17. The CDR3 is CASTPPLLAGKGNEQFF. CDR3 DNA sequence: TGTGCCAGCACCCCTCCCCTACTAGCGGGTAAGGGTAATGAGCAGTTCTTC.

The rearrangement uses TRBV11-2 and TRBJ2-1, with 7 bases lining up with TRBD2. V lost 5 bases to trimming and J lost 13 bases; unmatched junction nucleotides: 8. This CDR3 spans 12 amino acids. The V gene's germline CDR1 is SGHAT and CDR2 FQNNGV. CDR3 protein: CASSPAGTIQFF. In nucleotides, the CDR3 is TGTGCCAGCAGCCCCGCCGGGACTATTCAGTTCTTC.

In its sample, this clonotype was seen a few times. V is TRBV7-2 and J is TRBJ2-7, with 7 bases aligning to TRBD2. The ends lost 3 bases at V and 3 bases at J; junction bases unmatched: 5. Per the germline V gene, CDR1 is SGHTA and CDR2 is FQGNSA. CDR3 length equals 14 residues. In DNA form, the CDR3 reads TGTGCCAGCAGCTTTAGACTAGCAGACTACGAGCAGTACTTC. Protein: CASSFRLADYEQYF.

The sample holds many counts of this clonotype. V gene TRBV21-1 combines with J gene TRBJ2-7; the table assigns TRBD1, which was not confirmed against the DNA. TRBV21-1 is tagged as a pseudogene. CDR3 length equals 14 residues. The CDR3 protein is CASTWWDNSYEQYF. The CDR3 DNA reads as TGTGCCAGTACATGGTGGGACAACTCCTACGAGCAGTACTTC.

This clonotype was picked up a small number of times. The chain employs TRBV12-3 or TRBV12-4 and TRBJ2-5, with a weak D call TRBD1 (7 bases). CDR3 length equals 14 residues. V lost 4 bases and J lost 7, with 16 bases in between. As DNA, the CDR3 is TGTGCCAGCAGTTCCTCCGGCCAGGGGGGGACCCAGTACTTC. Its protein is CASSSSGQGGTQYF.

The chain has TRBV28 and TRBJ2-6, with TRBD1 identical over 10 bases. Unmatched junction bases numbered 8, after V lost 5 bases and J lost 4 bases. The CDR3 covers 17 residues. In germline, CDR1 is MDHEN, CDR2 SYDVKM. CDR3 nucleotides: TGTGCCAGCAGTCCAAGGACAGGGGGATTGGGGGCCAACGTCCTGACTTTC. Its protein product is CASSPRTGGLGANVLTF.

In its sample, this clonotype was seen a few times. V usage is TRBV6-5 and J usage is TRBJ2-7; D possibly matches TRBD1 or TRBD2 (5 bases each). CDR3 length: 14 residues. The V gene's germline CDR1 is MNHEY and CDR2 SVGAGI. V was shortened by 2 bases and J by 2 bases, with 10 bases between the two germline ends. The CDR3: CASSYGGATYEQYF. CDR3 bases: TGTGCCAGCAGTTACGGGGGAGCTACCTACGAGCAGTACTTC.